This T cell receptor beta chain was sequenced during a study of T cell changes during pregnancy in multiple sclerosis (dated by TCRdb to between 2019 and 2020). Study-level background: The study looked at changes in the T cell repertoire across pregnancy in women with multiple sclerosis.

In regard to this clone: Its antigen remains undetermined. No qualities accompany the bases; no much larger clone lies one base away.

The method was the immunoSEQ multiplex PCR assay. What TCRdb holds here is the immuneACCESS table cut down to in-frame rearrangements. Part of the clones is not present; checked against another copy, under half of the missing clones reflect an unresolved V gene, and the others are unexplained. The sample contains roughly 27,000 clones, 88% of them found a single time. The ten top clones hold roughly 8.3% of the sample. Sequenced material: CD8+ T cells from peripheral blood mononuclear cells, taken in the second trimester of pregnancy. This sequence originates from a female donor with multiple sclerosis, enrolled in a pregnancy study.

CDR3 protein: CASSLSAGFNQPQHF. The DNA sequence is TGTGCCAGCAGTTTATCAGCCGGGTTCAATCAGCCCCAGCATTTT. Recombination joined TRBV27 with TRBJ1-5, with no D gene named confidently. Spanning cysteine to phenylalanine, the CDR3 consists of 15 amino acids. Just CDR3 DNA is preserved here, 45 bases in frame from base 1. V loses 0 bases of germline sequence and J loses 3 bases, and the interval between the two ends is 9 bases. From the germline V gene (reference sequence), CDR1 is MNHEY and CDR2 is SMNVEV.